What follows are 26 T cell receptor beta chains derived from one specimen sequenced in a study of blood T cells in healthy people across ages. For the second PCR, which ran for roughly 6 to 12 cycles, a sample-barcoded 5' primer and a J-beta primer mix were used. One entry per CDR3 protein results from TCRdb running MiXCR on the 5' RACE reads. The sample contains approximately 780,000 distinct CDR3 sequences, 20% to 30% of which appear only once. This same sample was also taken into another study, of T cells of mothers and their children.

Specimen: blood. All receptors come from a boy aged 5-17 years in good health.

The chain couples TRBV15 to TRBJ1-2; D perhaps matches TRBD1 (6 bases). The length of the CDR3 is 15 residues. The V gene's germline CDR1 is LNHNV and CDR2 YYDKDF (reference sequence). Trimming shortened V by 7 bases and J by 5 bases, and 20 bases separated the two germline ends. As DNA, the CDR3 is TGTGCCACCAACACGGACAGCTCCCAGGGGTATGGCTACACCTTC. This sequence encodes CATNTDSSQGYGYTF.

The rearrangement uses TRBV4-1 and TRBJ1-5; unclear D gene. CDR3 size: 16 residues. V was shortened by 0 bases and J by 6 bases, with 15 bases between the two germline ends. CDR1 is MGHRA, CDR2 YSYEKL, per germline. CDR3 nucleotide sequence: TGCGCCAGCAGCCAAGATCCCGAGAGGCAGCTTCAGCCCCAGCATTTT. This translates into CASSQDPERQLQPQHF.

The chain uses TRBV3-1 and TRBJ1-1; no clear D. Germline loops: CDR1 LGHDT, CDR2 YNNKEL (reference sequence). The CDR3 has 12 amino acids. Trimming cost V 3 bases and J 8 bases, with 10 bases left between them. As DNA, the CDR3 is TGTGCCAGCAGCCAGGCTCCCACGGAAGCTTTCTTT. It codes for CASSQAPTEAFF.

This clonotype occurred a few times. The chain links TRBV20-1 to TRBJ2-5; D call uncertain. This CDR3 comprises 13 residues. Trimming removed 6 bases at V and 0 bases at J, with 11 bases between. In germline, CDR1 is DFQATT, CDR2 SNEGSKA (reference sequence). This chain's CDR3 is CSAEDQYQETQYF. The CDR3 nucleotides are TGCAGTGCGGAAGACCAGTACCAAGAGACCCAGTACTTC.

This clonotype came up a few times. V and J are TRBV14 and TRBJ2-5, with D uncertain. CDR3 length: 16 amino acids. Trimming removed 1 base at V and 4 bases at J, with 16 bases between. CDR1 and CDR2 (germline): SGHDN, FVKESK. The CDR3 protein is CASSQGLGKVGETQYF. The CDR3 DNA reads TGTGCCAGCAGCCAAGGATTGGGGAAGGTGGGAGAGACCCAGTACTTC.

This clonotype has a handful of counts. The CDR3 DNA sequence: TGTGCCAGCAGTTACGGGACTAGCGAGTACAATGAGCAGTTCTTC. This encodes CASSYGTSEYNEQFF. The chain uses TRBV6-5 and TRBJ2-1; TRBD2 matches at 10 bases. The CDR3 has 15 residues. J was trimmed by 4 bases and V by 2 bases; bases with no gene match: 2. The germline V gene has CDR1 MNHEY and CDR2 SVGAGI.

This clonotype has a handful of counts. The chain carries TRBV6-2 or TRBV6-3 and TRBJ2-7; 12 bases are shared with TRBD2. Germline CDR1 MNHEY, CDR2 SVGEGT. The junction had 1 base not matched to a gene; V was cut back by 5 bases and J by 5 bases. CDR3 length: 13 amino acids. The CDR3: CASSRTSGDEQYF. CDR3 sequence (DNA): TGTGCCAGCAGTCGGACTAGCGGGGACGAGCAGTACTTC.

This clonotype was seen repeatedly, ten times or more. The chain has TRBV20-1 and TRBJ2-6, with 7 bases identical to TRBD2. Trimming at V came to 0 bases and at J to 4 bases, leaving 3 bases not matched to a gene. Germline-derived CDR1 and CDR2 are DFQATT and SNEGSKA (reference sequence). The CDR3 runs 15 residues. The chain's CDR3 is CSAREGGSGANVLTF. CDR3 in DNA: TGCAGTGCTAGAGAGGGGGGGTCCGGGGCCAACGTCCTGACTTTC.

This clonotype was observed a few times. The chain couples TRBV6-1 to TRBJ2-7; D call uncertain. The CDR3 sequence is 13 residues long. CDR1 MNHNS and CDR2 SASEGT come from the germline V gene. V was shortened by 2 bases and J by 5 bases, with 10 bases between the two germline ends. The CDR3 region has the DNA TGTGCCAGCAGTGAAAGCCCCGTTAACGAGCAGTACTTC. It codes for CASSESPVNEQYF.

This clonotype appeared a few times. CDR3 residues: CASSPEKGEAFF. The CDR3 DNA is TGCGCCAGCAGCCCTGAGAAGGGTGAAGCTTTCTTT. The chain has TRBV5-1 and TRBJ1-1; D remains unclear. This CDR3 contains 12 residues. The germline V gene has CDR1 SGHRS and CDR2 YFSETQ. V gave up 4 bases and J gave up 7 bases, with 11 bases separating them.

The V and J genes are TRBV20-1 and TRBJ2-3; 9 bases fit TRBD2. The length of the CDR3 is 15 residues. Trimming took 5 bases from V and 4 from J; bases not matched to a gene: 10. Germline V lookup: CDR1 DFQATT, CDR2 SNEGSKA (reference sequence). The DNA of the CDR3 is TGCAGTGCTGAAGGGACTAGCTTCGATCCAGATACGCAGTATTTT. This gives the protein CSAEGTSFDPDTQYF.

Regarding this clonotype: No conserved phenylalanine or tryptophan ends this CDR3, so it is likely a read error. The chain recombines TRBV5-1 with TRBJ2-1; the D gene could be TRBD1 or TRBD2 (5 bases each). This CDR3 is built from 16 residues. CDR1 is SGHRS, CDR2 YFSETQ, per germline. V was shortened by 4 bases and J by 9 bases, with 23 bases between the two germline ends. In nucleotides, the CDR3 is TGCGCCAGCAGCCTGGGACGAGCACGGGATACTGGTGAGCAGTTCCTC. Its translation is CASSLGRARDTGEQFL.

This rearrangement joins TRBV5-6 to TRBJ2-1, with D possibly being TRBD2 (7 bases). Trimming removed 0 bases from V and 4 bases from J, with 14 bases in between. The germline CDR1 and CDR2 sequences are SGHDT and YYEEEE. This CDR3 comprises 16 residues. The CDR3 region has the DNA TGTGCCAGCAGCTTGGTGGAGGGGGGGCCATACAATGAGCAGTTCTTC. Translation gives CASSLVEGGPYNEQFF.

The chain employs TRBV5-1 and TRBJ2-3; D possibly corresponds to TRBD1 (6 bases). The V gene lost 4 bases and the J gene lost 2 bases, with 17 bases spanning the gap. Germline CDR1 reads SGHRS; CDR2 reads YFSETQ. The CDR3 runs 16 residues. The CDR3 DNA is TGCGCCAGCAGCCACCGGAACGGGGACAACACAGATACGCAGTATTTT. It translates to CASSHRNGDNTDTQYF.

The chain joins TRBV7-2 to TRBJ1-2; 10 bases are a match to TRBD1. J gave up 4 bases and V 5 bases, and 13 bases lay outside the gene matches. Germline-derived CDR1 and CDR2 are SGHTA and FQGNSA. This CDR3 is 17 amino acids long. The chain's CDR3 is CASSRIPGTGVTYGYTF. CDR3 nucleotide sequence: TGTGCCAGCAGCCGAATACCAGGGACAGGGGTTACCTATGGCTACACCTTC.

This clonotype was detected a few times. For the CDR3, the DNA is TGTGCCAGCAGCTTGTCGCAGGGTACCACCGGGGAGCTGTTTTTT. Translation: CASSLSQGTTGELFF. The rearrangement joins TRBV5-5 to TRBJ2-2, with D maybe TRBD1 (5 bases). The CDR3 loop spans 15 amino acids. The germline V gene has CDR1 SGHKS and CDR2 YYEKEE (reference sequence). Trimming removed 1 base at V and 4 bases at J, with 11 bases between.

CDR3 loop: CASSLSRGFADTQYF. CDR3 coding DNA: TGCGCCAGCAGCTTGTCAAGGGGGTTTGCAGATACGCAGTATTTT. The gene calls are TRBV5-1 and TRBJ2-3; D might be TRBD1 (6 bases). CDR1 and CDR2 from the germline V gene are SGHRS and YFSETQ. V was cut by 1 base and J by 4 bases, with 13 bases left in between. CDR3 size: 15 residues.

In its sample, this clonotype was seen a few times. As DNA, the CDR3 is TGTGCCAGCACCTTCTATATTGCAGGCGGGGGGGCCCAAGAGACCCAGTACTTC. Translating it yields CASTFYIAGGGAQETQYF. The gene calls are TRBV6-1 and TRBJ2-5, with TRBD2 identical over 9 bases. This CDR3 is 18 amino acids long. The ends lost 7 bases at V and 1 base at J; junction bases unmatched: 16. Germline CDR1 and CDR2: MNHNS and SASEGT.

This rearrangement joins TRBV20-1 to TRBJ2-5; weak D call: TRBD2 (6 bases). The V gene lost 1 base and the J gene lost 2 bases, with 11 bases spanning the gap. Germline CDR1 and CDR2: DFQATT and SNEGSKA (reference sequence). This CDR3 spans 14 amino acids. The CDR3 sequence: CSARGGDQQETQYF. CDR3 nucleotides: TGCAGTGCTAGAGGCGGGGACCAACAAGAGACCCAGTACTTC.

The chain couples TRBV7-9 to TRBJ1-2; the D gene is possibly TRBD1 (5 bases). The CDR3 has 15 residues. Trimming removed 2 bases from V and 3 bases from J, with 13 bases in between. From germline, CDR1 is SEHNR and CDR2 FQNEAQ (reference sequence). CDR3 DNA: TGTGCCAGCAGCTTATTGGCAGGGAAAGACTATGGCTACACCTTC. Translated, it gives CASSLLAGKDYGYTF.

J is TRBJ2-4 and V is TRBV11-2; 11 bases are a match to TRBD1. With 7 bases clipped from V and 8 bases from J, the junction kept 10 bases outside the gene matches. This CDR3 has 15 residues. CDR1 is SGHAT and CDR2 is FQNNGV in the germline V gene. This chain's CDR3 is CASTRTGGHWDIQYF. Here the CDR3 DNA reads TGTGCCAGCACCCGGACAGGGGGCCACTGGGACATTCAGTACTTC.

V usage is TRBV27 and J usage is TRBJ1-6; D is possibly TRBD1 (6 bases). The germline V gene encodes CDR1 MNHEY and CDR2 SMNVEV (reference sequence). V was trimmed by 5 bases and J by 6 bases, leaving 11 bases between them. The CDR3 is made up of 14 amino acids. The CDR3 bases are TGTGCCAGCAGTCCTACAGGGAGTAATTCACCCCTCCACTTT. It is translated as CASSPTGSNSPLHF.

This chain uses TRBV7-9 with TRBJ2-7; 9 nucleotides agree with TRBD2. Germline V gives CDR1 SEHNR, CDR2 FQNEAQ (reference sequence). The CDR3 covers 16 residues. V was pared by 4 bases and J by 2 bases, with 9 bases of the junction left unmatched. CDR3 DNA: TGTGCCAGCAGCTACGGCGGGGGGGCCATCGCCTACGAGCAGTACTTC. This gives the protein CASSYGGGAIAYEQYF.

The chain joins TRBV30 to TRBJ1-4; no reliable D call. Germline V CDR1 and CDR2: GTSNPN, SVGIG (reference sequence). This CDR3 region has 13 residues. The ends were cut back, 1 base at V and 8 bases at J, with 11 bases in the middle. CDR3 bases: TGTGCCTGGAGTGGGCAGGTCGGGGAAAAACTGTTTTTT. Protein product: CAWSGQVGEKLFF. Full variable domain (remainder filled in from reference TRBV30 and TRBJ1-4): SQTIHQWPATLVQPVGSPLSLECTVEGTSNPNLYWYRQAAGRGLQLLFYSVGIGQISSEVPQNLSASRPQDRQFILSSKKLLLSDSGFYLCAWSGQVGEKLFFGSGTQLSVL.

V is TRBV4-2 and J is TRBJ1-3; 8 bases line up with TRBD1. J lost 0 bases, V lost 3 bases, and 4 bases had no gene match. CDR3 size: 16 residues. Germline loops: CDR1 LGHNA, CDR2 YNFKEQ. CDR3 sequence: CASSQDRALSGNTIYF. For the CDR3, the DNA is TGTGCCAGCAGCCAGGACAGGGCGCTCTCTGGAAACACCATATATTTT.

This clonotype was seen ten or more times. This chain links TRBV2 with TRBJ2-1; 11 nucleotides align to TRBD2. CDR1 SNHLY and CDR2 FYNNEI come from the germline V gene. This CDR3 has 14 residues. The V and J ends lost 6 bases and 3 bases, in that order; junction bases with no gene match: 1. The CDR3, as DNA: TGTGCCAGCAGGCTAGCGGGGGGCTACAATGAGCAGTTCTTC. This codes for CASRLAGGYNEQFF.